The rows below give T cell receptor beta chains drawn from one sample of a study of blood T cells in healthy people across ages. TCRdb re-analysed the 5' RACE reads in MiXCR, keeping a single row per CDR3 protein. The sample records some 900,000 distinct CDR3 sequences, around 30% being singletons. The material sequenced was blood. The receptors stem from an elderly woman in good health. The CDR3 runs from the conserved cysteine through the conserved F or W. The D gene is left open where the match is weak.

cdr3_aa v_call d_call cdr3_length j_call
CSARVGGYTEAFF TRBV20-1 - 13 TRBJ1-1
CASSLDPGEGQPQHF TRBV7-6 - 15 TRBJ1-5
CASSQAGTGNEKLFF TRBV4-1 TRBD1 15 TRBJ1-4
CASSFHRDRGLGYTF TRBV7-9 TRBD1 15 TRBJ1-2
CAWRNRGGTDTQYF TRBV30 TRBD2 14 TRBJ2-3
CATSRVLRGSETQYF TRBV15 - 15 TRBJ2-5
CASSPRLAYGEQFF TRBV27 TRBD2 14 TRBJ2-1
CSARGLDRTEAFF TRBV20-1 - 13 TRBJ1-1
CASSLEPSSYNEQFF TRBV5-6 - 15 TRBJ2-1
CASSPDGLFGGYTF TRBV7-9 - 14 TRBJ1-2
CASGSSGFYNEQFF TRBV12-5 - 14 TRBJ2-1
CASSQAPDRESFF TRBV4-2 TRBD1 13 TRBJ1-1
CASSYRGTASLYNQPQHF TRBV6-2/TRBV6-3 TRBD1 18 TRBJ1-5
CASSFSSGGAQETQYF TRBV12-3/TRBV12-4 TRBD2 16 TRBJ2-5
CASSYATGGGYTF TRBV6-6 TRBD1 13 TRBJ1-2
CASTSPAYSFRGTDTQYF TRBV5-8 - 18 TRBJ2-3
CVSSTTSSQETQYF TRBV11-2 - 14 TRBJ2-5
CASSAGGFTDTQYF TRBV2 - 14 TRBJ2-3
CASSGSRTGARLSPEAFF TRBV6-1 TRBD1 18 TRBJ1-1
CASSLSSGKETQYF TRBV7-2 TRBD2 14 TRBJ2-5
CASSVDSGAAYEQYF TRBV9 - 15 TRBJ2-7
CASSLTGRGTNEKLFF TRBV7-9 TRBD1 16 TRBJ1-4
CSAAWTTSANEQFF TRBV20-1 TRBD2 14 TRBJ2-1
CSATRGGSTGELFF TRBV20-1 - 14 TRBJ2-2
CSAGVGAYGYTF TRBV20-1 - 12 TRBJ1-2
CASSSQGSVFSGANVLTF TRBV7-2 - 18 TRBJ2-6
CASSPLSATQYF TRBV27 - 12 TRBJ2-3
CASSSPPPLAGSTDTQYF TRBV6-2/TRBV6-3 TRBD2 18 TRBJ2-3
CASGGSTAKNIQYF TRBV3-1 - 14 TRBJ2-4